This T cell receptor beta chain was found in a study of blood T cell repertoires in COVID-19. Study-level background: Whether acute or convalescent, the COVID-19 samples came from the United States, Italy and Spain. The analysed material was cDNA or gDNA that came from T cells, B-cell-depleted T cells, or PBMCs.

Seattle patients were enrolled during active infection and followed longitudinally. The table came from immunoSEQ multiplex PCR; TCRdb's copy has only in-frame clones and leaves some out. The table shows about 230,000 clones, with 80% to 90% occurring only once. Germline CDR1 is MDHEN and CDR2 is SYDVKM. With V trimmed by 2 bases and J by 5 bases, 3 bases remained unmatched. The CDR3 length is 15 residues. V usage is TRBV28 and J usage is TRBJ1-5; TRBD1 matches at 10 bases. Specimen: peripheral blood. The sequence came from a man aged 45 to 65 with COVID-19, enrolled during active disease. CDR3: CASSLRQGADQPQHF. CDR3 DNA: TGTGCCAGCAGTTTAAGACAGGGGGCAGATCAGCCCCAGCATTTT.